Listed here is a single TCR beta chain. Antigen specificity is unknown. The data were obtained in a study of beta chain features in type 1 diabetes. About the study: Age, gender and cell yields were similar between patients and healthy donors. Points from the study as a whole: A moderate, significant TCRB CDR3 shortening appeared in type 1 diabetes across four CD4+ subsets. Patients with type 1 diabetes carried fewer insertions and had more deletions at their VDJ junctions.

Reverse transcribing all isolated RNA meant expressed TCRB transcripts were sequenced. Libraries were prepared by immunoSEQ multiplex PCR; TCRdb keeps only in-frame clonotypes and omits some of them. The sample contains 850,000 to 900,000 clones, roughly 15% of which appear only once. V lost 7 bases to trimming and J lost 4 bases; unmatched junction nucleotides: 6. Germline V gene sequence: CDR1 SQVTM, CDR2 ANQGSEA. CDR3 length: 13 residues. The chain joins TRBV29-1 to TRBJ2-1, with 8 bases lining up with TRBD2. Sequenced sample: naive CD4+ T cells from blood. The source is a young woman in good health. This chain's CDR3 is CSASGTRYNEQFF. The CDR3, as DNA: TGCAGCGCGTCCGGGACTAGATACAATGAGCAGTTCTTC.